This T cell receptor (beta chain) was observed in a study of cytomegalovirus exposure and HLA in healthy donors. Study-level points and caveats: Later analysis identified a missense DCLRE1C variant that was linked to TCR beta V- and J-gene trimming. Some V segments could not be told apart, so they were left out, TRBV6-2 and TRBV6-3 among them. The study had only CMV serostatus as immune exposure information. What TCR beta sequences reportedly achieved was accurate prediction of HLA-A and HLA-B alleles in most subjects.

A note on this clone: The antigen remains unidentified.

PCR employed 60 Vbeta and 13 Jbeta primers. The assay was immunoSEQ multiplex PCR, and TCRdb's table has in-frame clones only and misses some. The data show roughly 200,000 clones, just under 85% seen once. CDR3 size: 15 residues. CDR1 is MNHNS, CDR2 SASEGT, per germline. Trimming took 6 bases from V and 10 from J; bases not matched to a gene: 12. The material sequenced was PBMCs. This clonotype was obtained from a woman aged 40 to 55 in good health and CMV-seronegative. This chain connects TRBV6-1 to TRBJ1-6, with 7 bases matching TRBD1. The CDR3 DNA is TGTGCCAGCAGCCCGATCGGGACAGAGGAATCACCCCTCCACTTT. Protein: CASSPIGTEESPLHF.